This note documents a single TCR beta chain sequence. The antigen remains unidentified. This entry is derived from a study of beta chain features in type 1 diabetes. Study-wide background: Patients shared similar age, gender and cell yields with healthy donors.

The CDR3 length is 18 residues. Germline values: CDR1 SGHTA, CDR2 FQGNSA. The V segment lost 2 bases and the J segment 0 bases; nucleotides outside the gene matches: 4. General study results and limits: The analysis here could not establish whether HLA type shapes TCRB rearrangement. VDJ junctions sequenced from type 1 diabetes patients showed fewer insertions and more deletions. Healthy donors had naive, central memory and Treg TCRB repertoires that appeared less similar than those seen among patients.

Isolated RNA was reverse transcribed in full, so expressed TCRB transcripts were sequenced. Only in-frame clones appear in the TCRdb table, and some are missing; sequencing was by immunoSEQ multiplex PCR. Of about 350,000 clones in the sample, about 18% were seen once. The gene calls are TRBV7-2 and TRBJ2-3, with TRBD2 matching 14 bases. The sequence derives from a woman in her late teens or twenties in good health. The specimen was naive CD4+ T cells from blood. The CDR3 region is CASSLRLAGGRSTDTQYF. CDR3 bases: TGTGCCAGCAGCTTACGACTAGCGGGGGGGAGAAGCACAGATACGCAGTATTTT. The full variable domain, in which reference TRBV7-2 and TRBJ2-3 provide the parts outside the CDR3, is GAGVSQSPSNKVTEKGKDVELRCDPISGHTALYWYRQSLGQGLEFLIYFQGNSAPDKSGLPSDRFSAERTGGSVSTLTIQRTQQEDSAVYLCASSLRLAGGRSTDTQYFGPGTRLTVL.